This T cell receptor (beta chain) derives from a study of CD8 T cells in Susac syndrome. Reverse transcription of roughly 0.45 to 1 ug RNA used random hexamers. TCRdb reprocessed the immunoSEQ multiplex PCR reads via MiXCR and lists one record per CDR3 protein. This repertoire shows 150,000 to 200,000 distinct CDR3 sequences, about 90% found once; its top ten account for approximately 0.075%. This CDR3 has 13 residues. CDR1 is DFQATT and CDR2 is SNEGSKA in the germline V gene (reference sequence). V dropped 0 bases and J dropped 6 bases, with 11 bases sitting between them. Peripheral blood CD8+ and CD4+ T cells were profiled by TCR beta sequencing.

The chain employs TRBV20-1 and TRBJ2-5; D is perhaps TRBD2 (6 bases). Material: CD4+ T cells from PBMCs. The receptor's source is a human donor in good health. The CDR3 bases are TGCAGTGCTAGAGATCGGGAGCTAAAGACCCAGTACTTC. Translated: CSARDRELKTQYF.